The T cell receptor (beta chain) described here comes from a study of blood T cell repertoires in COVID-19. Produced via immunoSEQ multiplex PCR; TCRdb's table is partial and in-frame only. This table has about 210,000 clones, 85% appearing once. All enrollees were roughly 18 to 95 years old and from 24 US areas. The CDR3 covers 17 residues. J was trimmed by 4 bases and V by 1 base; bases with no gene match: 11. The V gene's germline CDR1 is SGHTA and CDR2 FQGNSA. The chain uses TRBV7-2 and TRBJ2-7; 9 bases fit TRBD2. The sequenced sample consisted of PBMCs or T cells enriched from blood (not recorded which). The sequence was obtained from a man between 35 and 55 years old who had recovered from COVID-19. CDR3 amino acids: CASSLGAGTSRSYEQYF. In DNA form, the CDR3 reads TGTGCCAGCAGCTTAGGGGCCGGGACTAGCAGATCTTACGAGCAGTACTTC.